The clone carrying this T cell receptor beta chain is a singleton in its sample. What it recognizes is unknown. The record originates from a study of neoadjuvant nivolumab and ipilimumab in lung cancer. Study conclusions and caveats: TCR richness and clonality were higher in tumors than adjacent uninvolved lung. A small number of samples were TCR sequenced. Only two of four nivolumab-treated tumors gained richness and clonality by surgery.

Germline assignment: CDR1 SEHNR and CDR2 FQNEAQ (reference sequence). J lost 5 bases, V lost 3 bases, and 3 bases had no gene match. The CDR3 has 14 residues. The protocol was immunoSEQ multiplex PCR, while the TCRdb copy is restricted to in-frame clones and leaves out a portion. The sample yields roughly 20,000 clones, 80% to 90% seen once. The chain carries TRBV7-9 and TRBJ1-2; 10 bases align to TRBD1. This sample comprised peripheral blood, obtained before neoadjuvant nivolumab, alone or with ipilimumab. This receptor was obtained from an adult with non-small cell lung cancer. The DNA of the CDR3 is TGTGCCAGCAGCTTGGGACAGGGGAGGTATGGCTACACCTTC. Its protein is CASSLGQGRYGYTF.